This record concerns one TCR beta chain sequence. The sample comes from a study of radiation and T cells in renal cell carcinoma. Across the whole study: Nephrectomy followed 15 Gy stereotactic body radiation by 4 weeks.

Noted time point: baseline pretreatment blood. Treatment: 15 Gy SBRT to primary tumor, nephrectomy 4 weeks later. Blood was sampled at baseline, 2 weeks and 4 weeks after SBRT. J was trimmed by 1 base and V by 5 bases; bases with no gene match: 1. Per the germline V gene, CDR1 is SEHNR and CDR2 is FQNEAQ (reference sequence). This CDR3 is 14 amino acids long. Some clones are missing from TCRdb's copy, which holds only in-frame ones; the method was immunoSEQ multiplex PCR. The table has roughly 150,000 clones, around 89% seen once. This receptor was identified in a woman in her seventies with renal cell carcinoma. The chain combines TRBV7-9 with TRBJ2-3, with TRBD1 identical over 9 bases. This specimen consisted of blood, obtained from a patient whose treatment included radiotherapy and nephrectomy. The CDR3 region has the DNA TGTGCCAGCAGCCGGACAGGGGGCACAGATACGCAGTATTTT. Its protein product is CASSRTGGTDTQYF.